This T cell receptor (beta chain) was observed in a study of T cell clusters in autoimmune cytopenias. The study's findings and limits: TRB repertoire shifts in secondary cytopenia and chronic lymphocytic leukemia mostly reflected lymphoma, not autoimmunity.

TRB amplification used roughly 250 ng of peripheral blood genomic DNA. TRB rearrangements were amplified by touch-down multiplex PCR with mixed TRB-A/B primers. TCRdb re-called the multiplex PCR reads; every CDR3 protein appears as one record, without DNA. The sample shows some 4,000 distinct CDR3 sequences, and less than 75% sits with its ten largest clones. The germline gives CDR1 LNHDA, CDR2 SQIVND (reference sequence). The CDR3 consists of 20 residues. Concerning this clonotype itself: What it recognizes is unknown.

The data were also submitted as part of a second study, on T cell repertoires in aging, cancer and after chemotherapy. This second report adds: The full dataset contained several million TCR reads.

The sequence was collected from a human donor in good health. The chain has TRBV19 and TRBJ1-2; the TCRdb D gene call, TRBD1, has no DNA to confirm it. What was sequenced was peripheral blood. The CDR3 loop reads CASSPRWRGDRESGSYGYTF.